Sequencing of this TCR beta chain was carried out in a study of shared clonotypes between healthy human individuals. V was clipped by 4 bases and J by 2 bases, with 3 bases between them. Germline loops: CDR1 SGHNT, CDR2 YYREEE (reference sequence). The length of the CDR3 is 11 residues. Generated by immunoSEQ multiplex PCR, the TCRdb table keeps only in-frame clones and is missing some. Of around 1.6 million clones listed, under 99% are singletons. The V gene is TRBV5-4, the J gene TRBJ1-1; no clear D gene. The TCR was taken from a man aged 30 to 39 in good health. Specimen: naive CD4+ T cells sorted from blood. Subset described: CD45RA+ positively selected. Written as DNA, the CDR3 is TGTGCCAGCAGCAGAAACACTGAAGCTTTCTTT. This codes for CASSRNTEAFF.